This TCR beta chain was sequenced for a study of blood T cell repertoires in COVID-19. About the research overall: Samples came from the United States, Italy and Spain, spanning acute and convalescent COVID-19. T cells, B-cell-depleted T cells, or PBMCs supplied cDNA or gDNA.

Germline V gives CDR1 MDHEN, CDR2 SYDVKM. CDR3 length: 15 residues. Trimming removed 5 bases from V and 2 bases from J; junction bases left unmatched: 5. The method was immunoSEQ multiplex PCR; TCRdb's version includes in-frame clones alone and lacks a portion of them. The sample records nearly 200,000 clones, about 80% being singletons. The source is a human donor with acute or convalescent COVID-19. The donor label of this sample is uncertain. The genes are TRBV28 and TRBJ2-1, with 8 nucleotides matching TRBD1. Sequenced input: peripheral blood. In DNA, the CDR3 is TGTGCCAGCAGTCCAGACAGGGGCGCCTACAATGAGCAGTTCTTC. It is translated as CASSPDRGAYNEQFF.